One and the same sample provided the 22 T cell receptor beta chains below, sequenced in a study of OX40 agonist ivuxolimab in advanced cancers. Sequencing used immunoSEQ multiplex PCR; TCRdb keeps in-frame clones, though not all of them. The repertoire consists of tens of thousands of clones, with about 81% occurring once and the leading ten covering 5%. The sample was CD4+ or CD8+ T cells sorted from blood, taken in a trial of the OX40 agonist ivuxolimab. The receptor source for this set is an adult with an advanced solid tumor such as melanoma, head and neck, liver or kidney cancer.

CDR3 amino acids: CSVVRVGADTQYF. CDR3 DNA sequence: TGCAGCGTTGTAAGGGTCGGTGCAGATACGCAGTATTTT. The chain couples TRBV29-1 to TRBJ2-3; D is uncertain. There are 13 residues in the CDR3. The germline gives CDR1 SQVTM, CDR2 ANQGSEA. The germline V and J ends were trimmed by 4 bases and 4 bases, with 12 bases remaining between them.

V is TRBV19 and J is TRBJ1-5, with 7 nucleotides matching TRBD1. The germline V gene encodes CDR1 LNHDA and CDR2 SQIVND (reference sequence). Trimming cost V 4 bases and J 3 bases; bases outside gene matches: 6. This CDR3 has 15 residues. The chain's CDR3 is CASSRKGQNNQPQHF. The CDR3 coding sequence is TGTGCCAGTAGTAGAAAGGGACAGAACAATCAGCCCCAGCATTTT.

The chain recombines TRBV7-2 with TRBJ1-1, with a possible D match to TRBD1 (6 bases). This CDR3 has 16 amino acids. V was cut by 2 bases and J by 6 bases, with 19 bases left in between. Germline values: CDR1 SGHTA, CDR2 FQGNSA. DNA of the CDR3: TGTGCCAGCAGCTTACCCGGAGGGGGAGTCTCTCCTGAAGCTTTCTTT. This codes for CASSLPGGGVSPEAFF.

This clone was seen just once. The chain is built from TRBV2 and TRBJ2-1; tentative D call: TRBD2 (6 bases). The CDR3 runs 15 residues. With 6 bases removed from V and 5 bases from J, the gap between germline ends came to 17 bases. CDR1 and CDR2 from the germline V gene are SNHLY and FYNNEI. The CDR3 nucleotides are TGTGCCAGCAGCCAACTAGCTAGGGGAGACAATGAGCAGTTCTTC. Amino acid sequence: CASSQLARGDNEQFF.

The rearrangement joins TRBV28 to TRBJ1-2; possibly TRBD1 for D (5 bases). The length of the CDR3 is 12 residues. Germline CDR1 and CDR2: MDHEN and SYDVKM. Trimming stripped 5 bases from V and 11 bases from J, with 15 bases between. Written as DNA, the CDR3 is TGTGCCAGCAGTCCCTCGCAGGGACTATACACCTTC. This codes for CASSPSQGLYTF.

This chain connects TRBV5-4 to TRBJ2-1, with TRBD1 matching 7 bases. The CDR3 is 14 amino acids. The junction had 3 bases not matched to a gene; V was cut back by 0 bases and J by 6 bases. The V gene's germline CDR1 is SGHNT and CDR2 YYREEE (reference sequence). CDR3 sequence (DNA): TGTGCCAGCAGCTTGGAGAACAGGGGCAATGAGCAGTTCTTC. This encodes CASSLENRGNEQFF.

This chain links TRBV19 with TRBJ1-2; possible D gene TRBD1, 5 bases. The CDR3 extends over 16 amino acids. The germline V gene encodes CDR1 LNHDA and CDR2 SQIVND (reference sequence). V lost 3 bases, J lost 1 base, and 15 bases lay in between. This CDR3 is CASSISSGTFNYGYTF. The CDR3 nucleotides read TGTGCCAGTAGTATTTCGTCCGGGACCTTTAACTATGGCTACACCTTC.

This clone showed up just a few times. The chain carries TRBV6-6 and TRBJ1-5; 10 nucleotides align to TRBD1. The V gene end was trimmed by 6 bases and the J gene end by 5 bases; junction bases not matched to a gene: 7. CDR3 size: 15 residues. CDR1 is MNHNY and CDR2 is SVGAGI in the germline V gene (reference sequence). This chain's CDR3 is CASSGQGVLYQPQHF. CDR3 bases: TGTGCCAGCAGCGGACAGGGGGTGTTGTATCAGCCCCAGCATTTT.

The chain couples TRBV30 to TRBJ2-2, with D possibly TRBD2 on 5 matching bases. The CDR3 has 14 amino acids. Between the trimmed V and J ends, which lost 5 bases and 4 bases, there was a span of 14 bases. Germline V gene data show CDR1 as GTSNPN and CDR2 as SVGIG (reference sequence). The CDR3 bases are TGTGCCTGGCAGAACGGACTGTTCACCGGGGAGCTGTTTTTT. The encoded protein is CAWQNGLFTGELFF.

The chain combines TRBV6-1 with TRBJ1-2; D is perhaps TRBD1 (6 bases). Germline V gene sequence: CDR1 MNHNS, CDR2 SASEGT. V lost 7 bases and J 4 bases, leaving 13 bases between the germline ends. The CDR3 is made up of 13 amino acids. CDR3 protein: CASTAQGIYGYTF. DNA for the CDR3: TGTGCCAGCACCGCACAGGGAATCTATGGCTACACCTTC.

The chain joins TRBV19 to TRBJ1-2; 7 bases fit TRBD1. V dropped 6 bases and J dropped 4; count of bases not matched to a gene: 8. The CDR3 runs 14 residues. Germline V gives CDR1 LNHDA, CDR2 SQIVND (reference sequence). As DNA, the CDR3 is TGTGCCAGTAGCGACCGACAGGGTGGCTATGGCTACACCTTC. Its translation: CASSDRQGGYGYTF.

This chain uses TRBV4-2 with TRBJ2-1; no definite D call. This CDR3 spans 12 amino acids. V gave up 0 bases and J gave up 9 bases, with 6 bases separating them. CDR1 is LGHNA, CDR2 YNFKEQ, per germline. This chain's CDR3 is CASSQDEGEQFF. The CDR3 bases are TGTGCCAGCAGCCAAGACGAAGGTGAGCAGTTCTTC.

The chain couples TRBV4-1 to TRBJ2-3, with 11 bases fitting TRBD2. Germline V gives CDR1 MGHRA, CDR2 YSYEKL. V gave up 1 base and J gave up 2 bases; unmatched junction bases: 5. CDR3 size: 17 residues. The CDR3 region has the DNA TGCGCCAGCAGCCAAGGCGTAGCGGGGGGGTCCACAGATACGCAGTATTTT. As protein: CASSQGVAGGSTDTQYF.

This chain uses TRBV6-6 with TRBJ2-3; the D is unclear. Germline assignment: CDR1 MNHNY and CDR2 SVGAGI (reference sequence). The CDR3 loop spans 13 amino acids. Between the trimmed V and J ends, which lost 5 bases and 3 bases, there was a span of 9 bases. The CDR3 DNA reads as TGTGCCAGCAGTCAGACATATACAGATACGCAGTATTTT. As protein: CASSQTYTDTQYF.

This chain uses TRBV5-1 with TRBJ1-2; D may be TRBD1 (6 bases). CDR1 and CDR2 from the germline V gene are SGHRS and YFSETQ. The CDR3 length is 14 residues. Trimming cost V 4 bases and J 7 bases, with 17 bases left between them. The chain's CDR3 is CASSPPGTTAGYTF. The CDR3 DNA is TGCGCCAGCAGCCCGCCTGGGACAACGGCTGGCTACACCTTC. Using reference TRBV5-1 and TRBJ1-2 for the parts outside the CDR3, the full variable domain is KAGVTQTPRYLIKTRGQQVTLSCSPISGHRSVSWYQQTPGQGLQFLFEYFSETQRNKGNFPGRFSGRQFSNSRSEMNVSTLELGDSALYLCASSPPGTTAGYTFGSGTRLTVV.

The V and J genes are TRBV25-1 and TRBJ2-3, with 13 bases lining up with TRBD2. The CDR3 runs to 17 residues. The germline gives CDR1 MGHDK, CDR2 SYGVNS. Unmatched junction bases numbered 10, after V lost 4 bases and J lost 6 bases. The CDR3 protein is CASSAVRLAGGRDTQYF. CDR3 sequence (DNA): TGTGCCAGCAGTGCCGTTAGACTAGCGGGAGGAAGGGATACGCAGTATTTT.

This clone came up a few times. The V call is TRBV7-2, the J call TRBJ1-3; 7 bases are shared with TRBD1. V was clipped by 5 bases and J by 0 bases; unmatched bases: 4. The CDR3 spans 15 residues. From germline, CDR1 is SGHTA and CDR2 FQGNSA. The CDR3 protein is CASSRGLFSGNTIYF. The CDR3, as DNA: TGTGCCAGCAGCAGGGGGCTGTTCTCTGGAAACACCATATATTTT.

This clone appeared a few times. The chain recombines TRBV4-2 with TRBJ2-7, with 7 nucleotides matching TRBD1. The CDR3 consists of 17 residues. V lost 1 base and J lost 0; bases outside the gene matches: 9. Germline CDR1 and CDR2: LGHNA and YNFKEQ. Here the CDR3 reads CASSQVMGRDSSYEQYF. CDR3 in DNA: TGTGCCAGCAGCCAAGTAATGGGTCGGGACAGCTCCTACGAGCAGTACTTC.

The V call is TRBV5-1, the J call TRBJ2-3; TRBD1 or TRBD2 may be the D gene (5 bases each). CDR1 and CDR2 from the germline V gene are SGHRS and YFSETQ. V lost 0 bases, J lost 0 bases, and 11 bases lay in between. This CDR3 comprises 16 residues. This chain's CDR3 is CASSLGGTDSTDTQYF. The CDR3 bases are TGCGCCAGCAGCTTGGGAGGGACGGACAGCACAGATACGCAGTATTTT. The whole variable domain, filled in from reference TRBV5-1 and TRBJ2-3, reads KAGVTQTPRYLIKTRGQQVTLSCSPISGHRSVSWYQQTPGQGLQFLFEYFSETQRNKGNFPGRFSGRQFSNSRSEMNVSTLELGDSALYLCASSLGGTDSTDTQYFGPGTRLTVL.

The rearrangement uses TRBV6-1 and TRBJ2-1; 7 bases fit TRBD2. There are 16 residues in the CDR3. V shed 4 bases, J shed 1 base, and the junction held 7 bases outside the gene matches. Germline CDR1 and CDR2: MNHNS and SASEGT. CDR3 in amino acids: CASSGLRRGSYNEQFF. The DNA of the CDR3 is TGTGCCAGCAGTGGACTTCGGCGGGGGTCCTACAATGAGCAGTTCTTC.

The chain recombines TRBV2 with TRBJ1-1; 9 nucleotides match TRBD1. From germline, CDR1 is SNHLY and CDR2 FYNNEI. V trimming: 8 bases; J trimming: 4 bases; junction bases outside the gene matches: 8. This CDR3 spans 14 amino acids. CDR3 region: CASDRGFLRTEAFF. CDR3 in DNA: TGTGCCAGCGACAGGGGGTTTTTACGCACTGAAGCTTTCTTT.

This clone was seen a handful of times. CDR3 region: CAWSVRPSTEAFF. The CDR3 DNA reads as TGTGCCTGGAGTGTTCGCCCGTCCACTGAAGCTTTCTTT. The V gene is TRBV30, the J gene TRBJ1-1; no definite D call. The germline CDR1 and CDR2 sequences are GTSNPN and SVGIG (reference sequence). There are 13 residues in the CDR3. The germline V and J ends were trimmed by 0 bases and 4 bases, with 9 bases remaining between them.